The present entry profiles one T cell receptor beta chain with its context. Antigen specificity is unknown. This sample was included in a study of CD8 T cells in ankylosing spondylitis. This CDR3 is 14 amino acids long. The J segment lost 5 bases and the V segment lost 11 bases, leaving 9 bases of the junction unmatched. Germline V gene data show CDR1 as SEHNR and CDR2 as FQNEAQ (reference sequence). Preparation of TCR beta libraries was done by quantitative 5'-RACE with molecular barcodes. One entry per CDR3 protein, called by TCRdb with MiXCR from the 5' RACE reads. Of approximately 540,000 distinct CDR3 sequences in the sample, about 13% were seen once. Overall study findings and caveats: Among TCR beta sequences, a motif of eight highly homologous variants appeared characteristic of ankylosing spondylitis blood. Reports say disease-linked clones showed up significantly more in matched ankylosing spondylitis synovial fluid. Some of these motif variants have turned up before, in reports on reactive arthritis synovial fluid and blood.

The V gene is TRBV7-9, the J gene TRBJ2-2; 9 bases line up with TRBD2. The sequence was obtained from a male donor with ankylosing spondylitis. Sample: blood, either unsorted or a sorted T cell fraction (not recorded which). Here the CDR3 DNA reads TGTGCCGCCGAGACTAGCGGCCGAACCGGGGAGCTGTTTTTT. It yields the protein CAAETSGRTGELFF. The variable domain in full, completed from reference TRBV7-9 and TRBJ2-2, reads DTGVSQNPRHKITKRGQNVTFRCDPISEHNRLYWYRQTLGQGPEFLTYFQNEAQLEKSRLLSDRFSAERPKGSFSTLEIQRTEQGDSAMYLCAAETSGRTGELFFGEGSRLTVL.